This TCR beta chain was identified during a study of OX40 agonist ivuxolimab in advanced cancers. Assay used: immunoSEQ multiplex PCR; TCRdb lists only in-frame clones, some missing. The sample contains about 64,000 clones, around 83% of which appear only once. The specimen was CD4+ or CD8+ T cells sorted from blood, collected in a trial of the OX40 agonist ivuxolimab. The receptor comes from an adult with an advanced solid tumor such as melanoma, head and neck, liver or kidney cancer.

As DNA, the CDR3 is TGTGCCAGCAGCCGAAACGGCTACGAGCAGTACTTC. It encodes CASSRNGYEQYF. This chain joins TRBV7-2 and TRBJ2-7; D unresolved. V was shortened by 5 bases and J by 3 bases, with 8 bases between the two germline ends. The CDR3 runs 12 residues. Germline assignment: CDR1 SGHTA and CDR2 FQGNSA.